The rows below give T cell receptor beta chains drawn from one sample of a study of cytomegalovirus exposure and HLA in healthy donors. Some clones are missing from TCRdb's copy, which holds only in-frame ones; the method was immunoSEQ multiplex PCR. The table includes under 80,000 clones, 65% to 75% detected once. The specimen sequenced was PBMCs. Source of these receptors: a woman in her 30s in good health and CMV-seronegative. Each CDR3 is given with its conserved first and last residue. The D gene is left open where the match is weak. Some rows have no size entry. The others give once, few or many, or a class for an expanded clone.

. TRBJ1-2 . TRBV15 CATSRGRASNYGYTF TGTGCCACCAGCAGAGGCAGGGCTTCTAACTATGGCTACACCTTC
few TRBJ2-2 TRBD2 TRBV7-6 CASSLDTSGSFIDGELFF TGTGCCAGCAGCTTAGACACTAGCGGGAGTTTCATTGACGGGGAGCTGTTTTTT
. TRBJ2-1 TRBD2 TRBV7-3 CASSSGTSRGNEQFF TGTGCCAGCAGCTCAGGGACTAGCAGGGGCAATGAGCAGTTCTTC
. TRBJ1-1 . TRBV5-1 CASSLVDSRNTEAFF TGCGCCAGCAGCTTGGTGGACAGCCGGAACACTGAAGCTTTCTTT
few TRBJ1-5 . TRBV4-1 CASSQDGGFGNQPQHF TGCGCCAGCAGCCAAGATGGGGGGTTTGGCAATCAGCCCCAGCATTTT
. TRBJ2-1 . TRBV11-2 CASSLGDGYTRGFF TGTGCCAGCAGCTTGGGAGACGGGTATACACGGGGGTTCTTC
few TRBJ1-1 . TRBV27 CASSLVSGRGTEAFF TGTGCCAGCAGTTTAGTCTCAGGGAGGGGCACTGAAGCTTTCTTT
. TRBJ2-3 . TRBV19 CASSMGAGTDTQYF TGTGCCAGTAGTATGGGCGCAGGCACAGATACGCAGTATTTT
few TRBJ2-1 . TRBV9 CASSFSGGNEQFF TGTGCCAGCAGCTTCAGCGGAGGAAATGAGCAGTTCTTC
. TRBJ2-7 . TRBV5-1 CASSSGALSSEQYF TGCGCCAGCAGCTCGGGAGCCTTATCCTCCGAGCAGTACTTC
few TRBJ1-1 . TRBV4-3 CASSQKQGTEAFF TGCGCCAGCAGCCAAAAACAGGGCACTGAAGCTTTCTTT
. TRBJ2-2 TRBD2 TRBV25-1 CASSSSGGNTGELFF TGTGCCAGCTCCTCTAGCGGGGGTAACACCGGGGAGCTGTTTTTT
few TRBJ2-1 TRBD1 TRBV27 CASSLDAVFGRTDRGGDEQFF TGTGCCAGCAGTTTAGATGCTGTTTTTGGTCGCACAGACAGGGGTGGCGATGAGCAGTTCTTC
few TRBJ1-4 TRBD1 TRBV18 CASSPNLGQGPGKEKLFF TGTGCCAGCTCACCGAATCTGGGACAGGGCCCGGGGAAAGAAAAACTGTTTTTT
. TRBJ2-3 TRBD1 TRBV2 CASRRQTGGGWAYTDTQYF TGTGCCAGCAGGCGCCAGACAGGGGGCGGATGGGCCTACACAGATACGCAGTATTTT